A selection of T cell receptor beta chains follows, all from one sample in a study of early T cells in non-severe SARS-CoV-2 infection. TCRdb re-called the 5' RACE reads through MiXCR, storing one row per CDR3 protein. In the table there are more than 60,000 distinct CDR3 sequences, 9.5% to 15% of which are singletons. The material sequenced was whole blood, taken at baseline. These receptors were obtained from an adult who was a healthcare worker with PCR-confirmed SARS-CoV-2 infection or an uninfected control (not recorded which). The CDR3 runs from the conserved cysteine through the conserved F or W. The order of the fields is V gene, clone size, J gene, D gene, CDR3 DNA, CDR3 protein. D genes are given only for firm matches. Rows give clone size only sometimes, using once, few, many, or a class for an expanded clone.

TRBV6-6,many,TRBJ2-1,TRBD2,TGTGCCAGCAGTTCCTCGACTAGCGGGGGCCTCCGCGAGCAGTTCTTC,CASSSSTSGGLREQFF
TRBV6-5,many,TRBJ1-2,-,TGTGCCAGCAGTTTTTCGACACCGAAAAACTATGGCTACACCTTC,CASSFSTPKNYGYTF
TRBV7-8,-,TRBJ2-2,TRBD1,TGTGCCAGCAGCTTTCACAGGGGGACGGCCGGGGAGCTGTTTTTT,CASSFHRGTAGELFF
TRBV11-3,few,TRBJ2-3,TRBD2,TGTGCCAGCATTACGGGGGGGCCGACAGATACGCAGTATTTT,CASITGGPTDTQYF
TRBV24-1,many,TRBJ2-2,-,TGTGCCACCAGTGATTCGAGGGGCCGGGCATCCGGGGAGCTGTTTTTT,CATSDSRGRASGELFF
TRBV29-1,-,TRBJ2-7,TRBD1,TGCAGCGTTGTGAGGGGGCCGCAACCCGAGCAGTACTTC,CSVVRGPQPEQYF
TRBV5-1,few,TRBJ2-1,TRBD2,TGCGCCAGCAGCCCCGGGACTAGTACAATCCAGCAGTTCTTC,CASSPGTSTIQQFF
TRBV10-1,few,TRBJ2-1,TRBD1,TGCGCCAGCAGTGAGTCGGACAGGAGAGAGTTCTTC,CASSESDRREFF
TRBV2,-,TRBJ2-6,-,TGTGCCAGCCTTCCCTCGCACTCCTCTGGGGCCAACGTCCTGACTTTC,CASLPSHSSGANVLTF
TRBV5-1,few,TRBJ2-1,-,TGCGCCAGCAGCTTCGAATCTAGCAACTTATACAATGAGCAGTTCTTC,CASSFESSNLYNEQFF
TRBV10-3,many,TRBJ1-3,-,TGTGCCATCAGTGAGGGAAAGTCCTTCTCTGGAAACACCATATATTTT,CAISEGKSFSGNTIYF
TRBV7-6,many,TRBJ1-5,TRBD1,TGTGCCAGCAGCCCGGGACAGGGGGAAAATCAGCCCCAGCATTTT,CASSPGQGENQPQHF
TRBV11-2,-,TRBJ1-5,-,TGTGCCAGCAGCCCACGACGCAATCAGCCCCAGCATTTT,CASSPRRNQPQHF
TRBV10-3,many,TRBJ2-7,-,TGTGCCATCAGTGAGGGGAGAGACTCCTACGAGCAGTACTTC,CAISEGRDSYEQYF
TRBV10-1,-,TRBJ1-1,-,TGCGCCAGCAGTGAGTCGACCTGGGGCCTGACTGAAGCTTTCTTT,CASSESTWGLTEAFF
TRBV7-9,many,TRBJ2-3,TRBD1,TGTGCCAGCAGCCAGGGGACAGGCCCCACAGATACGCAGTATTTT,CASSQGTGPTDTQYF
TRBV7-2,-,TRBJ2-5,TRBD2,TGTGCCAGCAGCTTAGTGGGACTAGCGGGGGGTGAGACCCAGTACTTC,CASSLVGLAGGETQYF
TRBV7-9,-,TRBJ1-3,-,TGTGCCAGCTTTGTTGTTGGTGGAAACACCATATATTTT,CASFVVGGNTIYF
TRBV29-1,many,TRBJ2-4,TRBD1,TGCAGCGTTCGAGACAGGGGGCTAGCCAAAAACATTCAGTACTTC,CSVRDRGLAKNIQYF
TRBV5-5,many,TRBJ2-5,TRBD2,TGTGCCAGCAGCGCGGGACTAGCGGGGGGGCAAGAGACCCAGTACTTC,CASSAGLAGGQETQYF
TRBV3-1,many,TRBJ2-1,-,TGTGCCAGCAGCCAACATCCTTGGGGAAGCTCCTACAATGAGCAGTTCTTC,CASSQHPWGSSYNEQFF
TRBV9,few,TRBJ2-2,TRBD1,TGTGCCAGCAGCATCCGGGACAGGGGTTTTACCGGGGAGCTGTTTTTT,CASSIRDRGFTGELFF
TRBV9,-,TRBJ2-1,-,TGTGCCAGCAGCGTTGGAACCTACAATGAGCAGTTCTTC,CASSVGTYNEQFF
TRBV29-1,few,TRBJ2-1,TRBD1,TGCAGCGTTGGACAGGGGGCCTACAATGAGCAGTTCTTC,CSVGQGAYNEQFF
TRBV6-2/TRBV6-3,few,TRBJ2-2,-,TGTGCCAGCAGTTACTCTTACTCAGGGACCAACACCGGGGAGCTGTTTTTT,CASSYSYSGTNTGELFF
TRBV7-2,-,TRBJ2-7,TRBD2,TGTGCCAGCAGCTTATGGGCGGGGGGCCCCTCCTACGAGCAGTACTTC,CASSLWAGGPSYEQYF
TRBV7-9,-,TRBJ2-1,-,TGTGCCATCCTGATATTTGGGGGTTACTCCTACAATGAGCAGTTCTTC,CAILIFGGYSYNEQFF
TRBV7-8,many,TRBJ2-2,-,TGTGCCAGCAGCTTAAATGGTCCGAGCCTCTATACGAACACCGGGGAGCTGTTTTTT,CASSLNGPSLYTNTGELFF
TRBV7-9,many,TRBJ2-7,-,TGTGCCAGCAGCTTGACACTCCCACCCTACGAGCAGTACTTC,CASSLTLPPYEQYF
TRBV10-3,-,TRBJ2-2,-,TGTGCCATCAGTGAGTCGGTGGGGAAGTGGAACACCGGGGAGCTGTTTTTT,CAISESVGKWNTGELFF
TRBV10-2,many,TRBJ2-1,-,TGCGCCAGCAGGGGGGGGCGGGGCCTCTACAATGAGCAGTTCTTC,CASRGGRGLYNEQFF
TRBV4-3,-,TRBJ2-3,-,TGCGCCAGCAGCCAAGGGGACGTAAGCGGCACAGATACGCAGTATTTT,CASSQGDVSGTDTQYF
TRBV28,few,TRBJ1-1,TRBD1,TGTGCCTCCGGACAGGGGGCTTTCGCTTTCTTT,CASGQGAFAFF
TRBV3-1,many,TRBJ2-3,-,TGTGCCAGCAGCCAAGATGACGGTACGCAGTATTTT,CASSQDDGTQYF
TRBV4-1,few,TRBJ2-5,TRBD2,TGCGCCAGCAGCGTAGCGGGGGGTTTAGAGACCCAGTACTTC,CASSVAGGLETQYF
TRBV5-6,few,TRBJ2-2,TRBD2,TGTGCCAGCAGCTTCAGGACTAGCGCCATGAACACCGGGGAGCTGTTTTTT,CASSFRTSAMNTGELFF